The 26 T cell receptor beta chains below all came from one sample that was sequenced in a study of blood T cells in healthy people across ages. Alongside a J-beta primer mix, a sample-barcoded 5' primer served in a second PCR lasting about 6 to 11 cycles. TCRdb reprocessed the 5' RACE reads with MiXCR, giving one entry per CDR3 protein. The sample comprises more than 750,000 distinct CDR3 sequences, about 27% of which are singletons, and 10% to 13% rests with the top ten. This sample also appeared in a second study, on T cells of mothers and their children.

Sequences were obtained from blood. The source of these receptors is a middle-aged woman in good health.

This clonotype was detected ten times or more. The chain carries TRBV29-1 and TRBJ1-2; 7 bases are a match to TRBD1. V was clipped by 1 base and J by 4 bases; unmatched bases: 6. This CDR3 region has 14 residues. Looked up from germline, CDR1 is SQVTM and CDR2 is ANQGSEA. The CDR3 protein is CSVEGLGQSYGYTF. The DNA for the CDR3 is TGCAGCGTTGAAGGACTGGGACAGTCCTATGGCTACACCTTC.

This chain links TRBV29-1 with TRBJ2-5; 8 bases agree with TRBD2. Germline V gene sequence: CDR1 SQVTM, CDR2 ANQGSEA. With 2 bases clipped from V and 5 bases from J, the junction kept 7 bases outside the gene matches. The CDR3 has 14 amino acids. The DNA of the CDR3 is TGCAGCGTTGAACAAGCGGGGGCGGGCGAGACCCAGTACTTC. Amino acid sequence: CSVEQAGAGETQYF. The complete variable domain, with remaining parts taken from reference TRBV29-1 and TRBJ2-5, reads SAVISQKPSRDICQRGTSLTIQCQVDSQVTMMFWYRQQPGQSLTLIATANQGSEATYESGFVIDKFPISRPNLTFSTLTVSNMSPEDSSIYLCSVEQAGAGETQYFGPGTRLLVL.

This clonotype was counted between two and nine times. V and J are TRBV7-6 and TRBJ1-4, with TRBD1 as a possible D gene (6 bases). The CDR3 has 16 residues. Germline loops: CDR1 SGHVS, CDR2 FNYEAQ. Trimming removed 5 bases from V and 7 bases from J, with 20 bases in between. The CDR3, as DNA: TGTGCCAGCAGCCCAAAGAGGGGGGAGAGAGGTGAAAAACTGTTTTTT. Its translation: CASSPKRGERGEKLFF.

Notes on this clonotype: This may be a read error: a much more frequent sequence differs by one nucleotide. This sequence joins TRBV10-3 and TRBJ2-7; 9 bases align to TRBD1. Looked up from germline, CDR1 is ENHRY and CDR2 is SYGVKD. The CDR3 runs 12 residues. The CDR3 here is CAIGGQGYGQYF. In nucleotides, the CDR3 is TGTGCCATCGGGGGACAGGGCTACGGGCAGTACTTC.

About this clonotype itself: One end of the junction does not line up with germline, which may come from a read error. V and J are TRBV20-1 and TRBJ2-3; 11 bases fit TRBD2. Germline CDR1 DFQATT, CDR2 SNEGSKA (reference sequence). The CDR3 covers 15 residues. In nucleotides, the CDR3 is TGCAGTGCCAGTCGGACTAGCGGGTTACCAGATGCGCAGTATTTT. This codes for CSASRTSGLPDAQYF.

The V call is TRBV12-3 or TRBV12-4, the J call TRBJ1-2; the D gene is possibly TRBD1 (5 bases). Trimming shortened V by 5 bases and J by 3 bases, and 10 bases separated the two germline ends. This CDR3 has 13 residues. The CDR3 is CASSLQAHYGYTF. The DNA for the CDR3 is TGTGCCAGCAGTCTACAGGCGCACTATGGCTACACCTTC.

The chain has TRBV18 and TRBJ1-6, with D perhaps TRBD1 (6 bases). Germline CDR1 is KGHSH and CDR2 is LQKENI. CDR3 length: 16 amino acids. V was trimmed by 2 bases and J by 7 bases, leaving 15 bases between them. The CDR3 spells CASSPSEQGANSPLHF. The DNA for the CDR3 is TGTGCCAGCTCACCATCGGAACAGGGAGCGAATTCACCCCTCCACTTT.

This clonotype was recorded many times. The V call is TRBV5-5, the J call TRBJ2-7, with 10 bases fitting TRBD1. The germline gives CDR1 SGHKS, CDR2 YYEKEE (reference sequence). CDR3 length equals 15 residues. With V trimmed by 4 bases and J by 3 bases, 7 bases remained unmatched. The CDR3 reads CASSEEGQGYYEQYF. CDR3 DNA sequence: TGTGCCAGCAGCGAGGAGGGACAGGGGTACTACGAGCAGTACTTC.

The gene calls are TRBV28 and TRBJ2-2; 7 positions match TRBD2. Germline V gene data show CDR1 as MDHEN and CDR2 as SYDVKM. The V gene end was trimmed by 2 bases and the J gene end by 6 bases; junction bases not matched to a gene: 12. The CDR3 consists of 17 residues. The CDR3 reads CASSLNSGTIFSGELFF. CDR3 bases: TGTGCCAGCAGTTTAAACAGCGGGACCATTTTTTCCGGGGAGCTGTTTTTT.

This clonotype was picked up a small number of times. The V gene is TRBV9, the J gene TRBJ2-5, with 10 bases lining up with TRBD2. Germline V gene lookup returns CDR1 SGDLS and CDR2 YYNGEE. CDR3 size: 15 residues. V lost 2 bases and J lost 4; bases outside the gene matches: 5. CDR3 nucleotide sequence: TGTGCCAGCAGCGTTACGGGACTAGCGCGAGAGACCCAGTACTTC. Translation: CASSVTGLARETQYF.

V usage is TRBV11-2 and J usage is TRBJ1-6, with 8 nucleotides matching TRBD1. With 3 bases clipped from V and 9 bases from J, the junction kept 13 bases outside the gene matches. The germline V gene encodes CDR1 SGHAT and CDR2 FQNNGV. The CDR3 runs 17 residues. The CDR3 region has the DNA TGTGCCAGCAGCTTCGCCCCCCAGGGGGCGAGCGGTTCACCCCTCCACTTT. As protein: CASSFAPQGASGSPLHF.

As regards this clonotype: One end of the junction varies from germline; a read error may be responsible. The V and J genes are TRBV6-2 or TRBV6-3 and TRBJ2-6; possibly TRBD1 for D (5 bases). This CDR3 contains 14 residues. Per germline, CDR1 MNHEY and CDR2 SVGEGT. CDR3 protein: CASNKVSGANVRTF. The DNA of the CDR3 is TGTGCCAGCAACAAGGTCTCTGGGGCCAACGTCCGGACTTTC.

This clonotype was seen repeatedly, ten times or more. This chain joins TRBV20-1 and TRBJ1-5; 10 bases match TRBD1. The CDR3 is made up of 14 amino acids. V shed 5 bases, J shed 11 bases, and the junction held 12 bases outside the gene matches. Germline values: CDR1 DFQATT, CDR2 SNEGSKA (reference sequence). CDR3 region: CSARGGQGGRAQHF. CDR3 coding DNA: TGCAGTGCTCGAGGCGGACAGGGGGGTCGGGCCCAGCATTTT.

The chain links TRBV12-3 or TRBV12-4 to TRBJ2-1, with D tentatively TRBD2 (5 bases). The CDR3 is 18 residues long. V was cut by 2 bases and J by 0 bases, with 17 bases left in between. The CDR3 sequence: CASSLIVSDFSSYNEQFF. The CDR3 region has the DNA TGTGCCAGCAGTTTAATCGTCTCGGACTTTAGCTCCTACAATGAGCAGTTCTTC.

The genes are TRBV2 and TRBJ2-1; no firm D call. V was cut by 3 bases and J by 9 bases, with 9 bases left in between. The CDR3 spans 12 residues. Germline CDR1 reads SNHLY; CDR2 reads FYNNEI. CDR3 amino acids: CASSEGRFEQFF. The CDR3 DNA is TGTGCCAGCAGTGAGGGTAGGTTTGAGCAGTTCTTC.

This clonotype was counted between two and nine times. The chain employs TRBV20-1 and TRBJ2-7; 11 nucleotides align to TRBD1. The CDR3 is made up of 14 amino acids. Germline values: CDR1 DFQATT, CDR2 SNEGSKA (reference sequence). J was trimmed by 9 bases and V by 6 bases; bases with no gene match: 13. The CDR3 reads CSATTGTGGNGQYF. CDR3 DNA: TGCAGTGCCACCACCGGGACAGGGGGGAACGGGCAGTACTTC.

CDR3 DNA sequence: TGCGCCAGCAGTATTAGCCCGCATGGTGAAAAACTGTTTTTT. This gives the protein CASSISPHGEKLFF. The rearrangement uses TRBV5-1 and TRBJ1-4; D uncertain. The CDR3 extends over 14 amino acids. Germline V gene lookup returns CDR1 SGHRS and CDR2 YFSETQ. V lost 5 bases to trimming and J lost 7 bases, with 15 bases between them.

Only a few counts were recorded for this clonotype. The CDR3 coding sequence is TGTGCCAGCAGTGAAACGGGCGGACTGAACACTGAAGCTTTCTTT. This codes for CASSETGGLNTEAFF. V gene TRBV2 combines with J gene TRBJ1-1; D gene unclear. Germline CDR1 SNHLY, CDR2 FYNNEI. The germline V and J ends were trimmed by 2 bases and 0 bases, with 10 bases remaining between them. This CDR3 region has 15 residues.

The genes are TRBV14 and TRBJ1-1; D is ambiguous. V was shortened by 6 bases and J by 5 bases, with 10 bases between the two germline ends. Germline V gene data show CDR1 as SGHDN and CDR2 as FVKESK. The length of the CDR3 is 12 residues. The CDR3 DNA reads as TGTGCCAGCAGGCACCTGGGAACTGAAGCTTTCTTT. Translated, it gives CASRHLGTEAFF.

This chain uses TRBV4-3 with TRBJ2-7; D may correspond to TRBD1 or TRBD2 (5 bases each). This CDR3 has 16 residues. The V end was cut by 0 bases, the J end by 0 bases, with 12 bases between. Germline CDR1 LGHNA, CDR2 YSLEER. CDR3 DNA: TGCGCCAGCAGCCAAGATGGGACGGGGAGCTCCTACGAGCAGTACTTC. Translating gives CASSQDGTGSSYEQYF.

This clonotype was found a few times. The chain joins TRBV4-1 to TRBJ1-1, with unresolved D. V lost 8 bases, J lost 1 base, and 14 bases lay in between. The CDR3 contains 14 residues. Germline V lookup: CDR1 MGHRA, CDR2 YSYEKL. Here the CDR3 reads CASGIYWGNTEAFF. The CDR3 bases are TGCGCCAGCGGGATTTACTGGGGGAACACTGAAGCTTTCTTT.

The rearrangement joins TRBV27 to TRBJ2-5, with 10 positions matching TRBD1. The germline CDR1 and CDR2 sequences are MNHEY and SMNVEV (reference sequence). This CDR3 is 15 amino acids long. The V and J ends lost 5 bases and 5 bases, in that order; junction bases with no gene match: 8. This CDR3 is CASSTGQGFWETQYF. The DNA for the CDR3 is TGTGCCAGCAGTACGGGACAGGGGTTCTGGGAGACCCAGTACTTC.

This chain links TRBV9 with TRBJ1-2; D may be TRBD1 (6 bases). Trimming took 5 bases from V and 4 from J, leaving 12 bases between them. The CDR3 is made up of 13 amino acids. Germline V gene sequence: CDR1 SGDLS, CDR2 YYNGEE. CDR3 DNA sequence: TGTGCCAGCAGTCAGGGGACTTTCTATGGCTACACCTTC. Its translation: CASSQGTFYGYTF.

This clonotype came up a few times. J is TRBJ2-1 and V is TRBV6-5, with 9 bases fitting TRBD1. V gave up 8 bases and J gave up 6 bases; unmatched junction bases: 11. The CDR3 is made up of 15 amino acids. Germline loops: CDR1 MNHEY, CDR2 SVGAGI. The CDR3 here is CASVPGTGSFNEQFF. The CDR3 DNA reads TGTGCCAGCGTCCCAGGGACAGGGTCTTTCAATGAGCAGTTCTTC.

This clonotype occurred a few times. The chain uses TRBV7-2 and TRBJ1-1; possibly TRBD1 for D (6 bases). The CDR3 is 15 amino acids. Trimming took 1 base from V and 4 from J, leaving 13 bases between them. Per the germline V gene, CDR1 is SGHTA and CDR2 is FQGNSA. CDR3 sequence reads: CASSLEAWTATEAFF. CDR3 DNA sequence: TGTGCCAGCAGCTTAGAGGCCTGGACAGCCACTGAAGCTTTCTTT.

Many counts were recorded for this clonotype. The chain uses TRBV7-9 and TRBJ2-3, with D perhaps TRBD2 (6 bases). Germline V gives CDR1 SEHNR, CDR2 FQNEAQ (reference sequence). Trimming left V 6 bases short and J 1 base short, with 14 bases between. The CDR3 is 15 amino acids. The CDR3, as DNA: TGTGCCAGCAGGGACCGGGACTGGCGCACAGATACGCAGTATTTT. It codes for CASRDRDWRTDTQYF.